The rows below give T cell receptor beta chains drawn from one sample of a study of blood T cell repertoires in COVID-19. Clones were sequenced by immunoSEQ multiplex PCR, and TCRdb holds only the in-frame ones, with some missing. The sample records hundreds of thousands of clones, roughly 85% being singletons. The sequencing sample was made of peripheral blood. The source of these receptors is a human donor in a cohort sampled during active COVID-19. The CDR3 runs from the conserved cysteine through the conserved F or W. Each record gives: D gene, V gene, J gene, clone size, CDR3 protein, CDR3 DNA. D genes are given only for firm matches. Rows may omit the clone size; those that give it use once, few, many or a size class.

D: -
V: TRBV11-2
J: TRBJ1-5
size: once
CDR3: CASSEEDRRNQPQHF
DNA: TGTGCCAGCAGCGAAGAGGACAGACGCAATCAGCCCCAGCATTTT

D: TRBD1
V: TRBV19
J: TRBJ1-6
size: -
CDR3: CASLDRGDSPLHF
DNA: TGTGCCAGCTTGGACAGGGGGGATTCACCCCTCCACTTT

D: TRBD1
V: TRBV14
J: TRBJ2-7
size: once
CDR3: CASRGQGTGEQYF
DNA: TGTGCCAGCAGGGGACAGGGAACGGGCGAGCAGTACTTC

D: -
V: TRBV3-1/TRBV3-2
J: TRBJ1-2
size: few
CDR3: CASSKLDRHGYTF
DNA: TGTGCCAGCAGCAAACTTGACAGGCACGGCTACACCTTC

D: TRBD1
V: TRBV6-5
J: TRBJ1-4
size: once
CDR3: CASRARTGRGKLFF
DNA: TGTGCCAGCAGAGCCCGGACAGGGCGAGGAAAACTGTTTTTT

D: TRBD1
V: TRBV5-5
J: TRBJ1-1
size: -
CDR3: CASSLNDRGNTEAFF
DNA: TGTGCCAGCAGCCTTAACGACAGGGGGAACACTGAAGCTTTCTTT

D: -
V: TRBV5-1
J: TRBJ1-2
size: few
CDR3: CASSLPANGYTF
DNA: TGCGCCAGCAGCTTGCCCGCTAATGGCTACACCTTC

D: -
V: TRBV27
J: TRBJ2-1
size: -
CDR3: CASSPVLSLYHNEQFF
DNA: TGTGCCAGCAGCCCCGTGCTGTCACTTTACCACAATGAGCAGTTCTTC

D: TRBD1
V: TRBV6-1
J: TRBJ1-1
size: -
CDR3: CASSDEGATTEAFF
DNA: TGTGCCAGCAGTGATGAGGGGGCCACCACTGAAGCTTTCTTT

D: TRBD1
V: TRBV30
J: TRBJ1-2
size: -
CDR3: CAWSPGQGLLFWVGYTF
DNA: TGTGCCTGGAGTCCAGGACAGGGGTTGCTTTTCTGGGTTGGCTACACCTTC

D: -
V: TRBV28
J: TRBJ2-3
size: -
CDR3: CASSLLEGGTDTQYF
DNA: TGTGCCAGCAGCCTGTTAGAAGGAGGCACAGATACGCAGTATTTT

D: -
V: TRBV24-1
J: TRBJ2-1
size: -
CDR3: CATSDSGINEQFF
DNA: TGTGCCACCAGTGATTCAGGGATAAATGAGCAGTTCTTC

D: TRBD1
V: TRBV27
J: TRBJ1-2
size: -
CDR3: CASSLSPGQGGGGYTF
DNA: TGTGCCAGCAGTTTATCGCCGGGACAGGGAGGAGGGGGCTACACCTTC

D: -
V: TRBV20-1
J: TRBJ1-1
size: few
CDR3: CSQLGGTEAFF
DNA: TGCAGTCAACTAGGGGGCACTGAAGCTTTCTTT

D: -
V: TRBV9
J: TRBJ2-7
size: -
CDR3: CASSVDGSSYEQYF
DNA: TGTGCCAGCAGCGTAGATGGCAGCTCCTACGAGCAGTACTTC

D: -
V: TRBV7-8
J: TRBJ1-5
size: -
CDR3: CASSLAGSSNQPQHF
DNA: TGTGCCAGCAGCTTAGCGGGCAGTAGCAATCAGCCCCAGCATTTT

D: -
V: TRBV5-1
J: TRBJ2-2
size: -
CDR3: CASSGGAENTGELFF
DNA: TGCGCCAGCAGCGGAGGGGCGGAGAACACCGGGGAGCTGTTTTTT

D: -
V: TRBV2
J: TRBJ2-2
size: -
CDR3: CASSTDMNTGELFF
DNA: TGTGCCAGCAGTACGGACATGAACACCGGGGAGCTGTTTTTT

D: -
V: TRBV24-1
J: TRBJ2-1
size: -
CDR3: CATSESSNEQFF
DNA: TGTGCCACCAGTGAGAGTAGCAATGAGCAGTTCTTC

D: -
V: TRBV28
J: TRBJ1-2
size: -
CDR3: CASSFGHLSLGRYGYTF
DNA: TGTGCCAGCAGTTTTGGGCACCTCAGCCTCGGAAGATATGGCTACACCTTC

D: TRBD1
V: TRBV6-1
J: TRBJ1-2
size: -
CDR3: CASSDHRGANGYTF
DNA: TGTGCCAGCAGTGACCACAGGGGGGCTAATGGCTACACCTTC

D: -
V: TRBV6-5
J: TRBJ1-5
size: -
CDR3: CASSLQGGSNQPQHF
DNA: TGTGCCAGCAGTCTACAGGGAGGGAGCAATCAGCCCCAGCATTTT